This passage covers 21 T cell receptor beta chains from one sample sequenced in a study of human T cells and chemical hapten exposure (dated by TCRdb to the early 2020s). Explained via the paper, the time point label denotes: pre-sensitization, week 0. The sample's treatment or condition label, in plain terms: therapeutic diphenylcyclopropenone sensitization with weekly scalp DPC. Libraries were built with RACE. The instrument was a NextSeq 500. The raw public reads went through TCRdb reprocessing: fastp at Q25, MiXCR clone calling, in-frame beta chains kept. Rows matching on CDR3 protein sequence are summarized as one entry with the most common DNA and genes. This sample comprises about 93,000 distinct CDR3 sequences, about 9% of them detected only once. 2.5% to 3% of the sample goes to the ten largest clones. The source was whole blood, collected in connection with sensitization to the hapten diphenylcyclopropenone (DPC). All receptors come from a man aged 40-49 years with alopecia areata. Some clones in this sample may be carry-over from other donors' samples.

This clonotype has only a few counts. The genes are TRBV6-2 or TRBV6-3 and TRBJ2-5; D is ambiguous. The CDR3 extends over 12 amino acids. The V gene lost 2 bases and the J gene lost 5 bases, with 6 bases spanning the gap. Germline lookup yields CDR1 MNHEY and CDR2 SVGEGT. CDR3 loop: CASSYTVETQYF. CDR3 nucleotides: TGTGCCAGCAGTTACACTGTCGAGACCCAGTACTTC.

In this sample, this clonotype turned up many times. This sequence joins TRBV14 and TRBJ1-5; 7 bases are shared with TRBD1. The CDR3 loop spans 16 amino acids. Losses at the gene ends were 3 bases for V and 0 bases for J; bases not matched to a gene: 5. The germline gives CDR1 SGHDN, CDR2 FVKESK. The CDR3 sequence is CASSQATGNSNQPQHF. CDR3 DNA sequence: TGTGCCAGCAGCCAGGCGACAGGGAATAGCAATCAGCCCCAGCATTTT.

The CDR3 is CASSQDSPSGAMKQFF. The CDR3 DNA reads as TGCGCCAGCAGCCAAGATTCGCCTAGCGGAGCAATGAAGCAGTTCTTC. The rearrangement uses TRBV4-3 and TRBJ2-1; the match to TRBD2 covers 7 bases. V shed 0 bases, J shed 11 bases, and the junction held 13 bases outside the gene matches. The CDR3 has 16 amino acids. Per the germline V gene, CDR1 is LGHNA and CDR2 is YSLEER.

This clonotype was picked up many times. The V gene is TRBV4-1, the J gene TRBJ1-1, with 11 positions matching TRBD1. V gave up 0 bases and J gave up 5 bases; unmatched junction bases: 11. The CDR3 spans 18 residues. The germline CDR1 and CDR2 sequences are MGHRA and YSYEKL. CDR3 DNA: TGCGCCAGCAGCCAAGAGGGACAGGGGGTTTTTGGGGGAACTGAAGCTTTCTTT. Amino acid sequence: CASSQEGQGVFGGTEAFF.

The CDR3 here is CASSLIATGEAFF. As DNA, the CDR3 is TGTGCCAGCAGTTTAATCGCGACAGGGGAAGCTTTCTTT. The chain couples TRBV12-3 or TRBV12-4 to TRBJ1-1; 7 bases line up with TRBD1. This CDR3 comprises 13 residues. Trimming cost V 2 bases and J 8 bases; bases outside gene matches: 5.

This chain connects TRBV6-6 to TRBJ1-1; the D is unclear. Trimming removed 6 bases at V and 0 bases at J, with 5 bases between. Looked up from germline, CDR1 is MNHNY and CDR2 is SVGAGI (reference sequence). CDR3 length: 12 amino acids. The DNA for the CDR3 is TGTGCCAGCAGGGTGATGAACACTGAAGCTTTCTTT. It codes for CASRVMNTEAFF.

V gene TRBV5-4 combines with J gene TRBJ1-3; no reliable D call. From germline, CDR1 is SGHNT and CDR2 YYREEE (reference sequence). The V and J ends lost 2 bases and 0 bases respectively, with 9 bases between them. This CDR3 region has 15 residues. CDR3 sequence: CASSFAGSSGNTIYF. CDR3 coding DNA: TGTGCCAGCAGCTTCGCCGGGTCCTCTGGAAACACCATATATTTT. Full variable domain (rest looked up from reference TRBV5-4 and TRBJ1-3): ETGVTQSPTHLIKTRGQQVTLRCSSQSGHNTVSWYQQALGQGPQFIFQYYREEENGRGNFPPRFSGLQFPNYSSELNVNALELDDSALYLCASSFAGSSGNTIYFGEGSWLTVV.

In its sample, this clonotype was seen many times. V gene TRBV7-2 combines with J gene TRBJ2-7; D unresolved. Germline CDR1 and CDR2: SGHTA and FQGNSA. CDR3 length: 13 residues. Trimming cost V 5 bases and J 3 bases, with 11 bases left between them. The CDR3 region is CASSNQARYEQYV. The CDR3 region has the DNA TGTGCCAGCAGCAACCAGGCTCGCTACGAGCAGTACGTC.

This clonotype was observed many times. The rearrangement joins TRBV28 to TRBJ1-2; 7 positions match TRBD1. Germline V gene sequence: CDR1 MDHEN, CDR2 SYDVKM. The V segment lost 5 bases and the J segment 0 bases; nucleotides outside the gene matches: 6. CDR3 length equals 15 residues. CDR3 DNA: TGTGCCAGCAGTACTACCGGGACAGCTAACTATGGCTACACCTTC. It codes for CASSTTGTANYGYTF.

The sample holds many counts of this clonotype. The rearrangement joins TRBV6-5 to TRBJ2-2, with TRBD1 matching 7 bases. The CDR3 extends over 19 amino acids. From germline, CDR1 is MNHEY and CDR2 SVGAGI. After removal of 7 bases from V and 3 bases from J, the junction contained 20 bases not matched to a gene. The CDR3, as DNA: TGTGCCAGCACCTCCTACAACTCGAGACAGGGAATCGACACCGGGGAGCTGTTTTTT. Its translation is CASTSYNSRQGIDTGELFF.

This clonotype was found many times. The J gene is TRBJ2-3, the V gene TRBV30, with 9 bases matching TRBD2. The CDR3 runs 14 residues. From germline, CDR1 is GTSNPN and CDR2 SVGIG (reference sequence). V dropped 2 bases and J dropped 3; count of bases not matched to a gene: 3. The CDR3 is CAWSPGLATDTQYF. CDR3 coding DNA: TGTGCCTGGAGTCCGGGACTAGCTACAGATACGCAGTATTTT.

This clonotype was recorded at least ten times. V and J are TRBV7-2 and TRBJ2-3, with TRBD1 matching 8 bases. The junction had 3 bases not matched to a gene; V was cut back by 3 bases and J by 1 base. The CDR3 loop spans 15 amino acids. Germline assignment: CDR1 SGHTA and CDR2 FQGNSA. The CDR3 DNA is TGTGCCAGCAGCTTGGACAGGGTCGGCACAGATACGCAGTATTTT. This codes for CASSLDRVGTDTQYF.

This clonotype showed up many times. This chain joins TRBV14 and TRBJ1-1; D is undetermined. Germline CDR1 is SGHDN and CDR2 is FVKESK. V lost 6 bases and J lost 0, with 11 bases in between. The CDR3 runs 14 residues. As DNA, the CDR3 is TGTGCCAGCAGTTGGAATGAGGTGAACACTGAAGCTTTCTTT. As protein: CASSWNEVNTEAFF. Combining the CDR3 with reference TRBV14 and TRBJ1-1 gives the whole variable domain EAGVTQFPSHSVIEKGQTVTLRCDPISGHDNLYWYRRVMGKEIKFLLHFVKESKQDESGMPNNRFLAERTGGTYSTLKVQPAELEDSGVYFCASSWNEVNTEAFFGQGTRLTVV.

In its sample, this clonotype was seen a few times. DNA for the CDR3: TGTGCCAGCAGCTTACAGGGGGCAGTAACTGGGGCCAACGTCCTGACTTTC. Protein: CASSLQGAVTGANVLTF. The chain has TRBV7-3 and TRBJ2-6; the match to TRBD1 covers 8 bases. Losses at the gene ends were 2 bases for V and 2 bases for J; bases not matched to a gene: 5. The germline V gene has CDR1 SGHTA and CDR2 FQGTGA. CDR3 length: 17 residues.

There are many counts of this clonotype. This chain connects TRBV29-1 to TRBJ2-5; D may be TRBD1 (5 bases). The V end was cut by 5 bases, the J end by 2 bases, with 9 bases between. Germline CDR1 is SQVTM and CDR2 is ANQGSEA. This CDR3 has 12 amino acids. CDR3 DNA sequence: TGCAGCGTTCGGACACTACAAGAGACCCAGTACTTC. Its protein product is CSVRTLQETQYF.

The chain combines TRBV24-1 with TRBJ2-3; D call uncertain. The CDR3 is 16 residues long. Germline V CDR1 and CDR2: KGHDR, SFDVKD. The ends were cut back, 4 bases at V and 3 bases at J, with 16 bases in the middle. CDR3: CATSDPKGPGTDTQYF. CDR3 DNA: TGTGCCACCAGTGACCCCAAAGGTCCAGGAACAGATACGCAGTATTTT.

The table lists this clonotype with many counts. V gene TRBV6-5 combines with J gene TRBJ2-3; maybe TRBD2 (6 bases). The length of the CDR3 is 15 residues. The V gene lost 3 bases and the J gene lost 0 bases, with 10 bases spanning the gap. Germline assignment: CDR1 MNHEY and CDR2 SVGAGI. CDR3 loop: CASSYSGTSTDTQYF. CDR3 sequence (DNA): TGTGCCAGCAGTTATTCCGGGACTAGCACAGATACGCAGTATTTT.

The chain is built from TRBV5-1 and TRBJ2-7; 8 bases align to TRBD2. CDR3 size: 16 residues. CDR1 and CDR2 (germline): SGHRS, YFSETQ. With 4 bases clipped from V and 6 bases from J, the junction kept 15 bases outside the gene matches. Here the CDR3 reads CASSDLSGGPSREQYF. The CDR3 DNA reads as TGCGCCAGCAGCGATTTGTCGGGAGGGCCCTCGCGCGAGCAGTACTTC. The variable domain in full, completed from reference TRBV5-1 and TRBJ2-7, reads KAGVTQTPRYLIKTRGQQVTLSCSPISGHRSVSWYQQTPGQGLQFLFEYFSETQRNKGNFPGRFSGRQFSNSRSEMNVSTLELGDSALYLCASSDLSGGPSREQYFGPGTRLTVT.

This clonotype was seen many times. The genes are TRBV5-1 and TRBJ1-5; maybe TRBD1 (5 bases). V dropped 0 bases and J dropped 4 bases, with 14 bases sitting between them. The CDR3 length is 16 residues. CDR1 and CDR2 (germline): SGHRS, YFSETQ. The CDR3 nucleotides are TGCGCCAGCAGCTTGGACGGTCCTGGACAAAATCAGCCCCAGCATTTT. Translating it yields CASSLDGPGQNQPQHF.

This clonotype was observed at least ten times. Written as DNA, the CDR3 is TGTGCCAGCAGCCCGCGCGGGGGGGGACTCCGAAATGAGCAGTTCTTC. Its protein is CASSPRGGGLRNEQFF. The J gene is TRBJ2-1, the V gene TRBV7-8, with TRBD2 matching 9 bases. This CDR3 contains 16 residues. Per germline, CDR1 SGHVS and CDR2 FQNEAQ. V lost 5 bases, J lost 7 bases, and 12 bases stayed unmatched.

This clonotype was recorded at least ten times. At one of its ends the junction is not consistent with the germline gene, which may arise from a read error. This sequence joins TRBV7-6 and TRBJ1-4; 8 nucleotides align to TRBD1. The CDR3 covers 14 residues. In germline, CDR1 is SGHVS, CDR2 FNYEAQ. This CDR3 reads CASSRDRGKERLFF. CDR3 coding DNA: TGTGCCAGCAGCCGAGACAGGGGAAAAGAAAGACTGTTTTTT.